This TCR beta chain came from a study of T cells in Graves' hyperthyroidism and ophthalmopathy. Template material for amplifying TCR beta CDR3 regions consisted of RNA transcripts. First-round RT-PCR with HTBI primers amplified the TCR CDR3 region. Using its own MiXCR run on the multiplex PCR reads, TCRdb lists one record per CDR3 protein. The table has around 580,000 distinct CDR3 sequences, over 15% seen once. This clonotype was recorded many times. Sequencing used blood. The TCR was taken from a woman aged 18-30 years with Graves' hyperthyroidism.

CDR3 DNA: TGTGCCAGCTCACCACCGACCCTTCAAGAGACCCAGTACTTC. It codes for CASSPPTLQETQYF. The rearrangement joins TRBV18 to TRBJ2-5, with D unresolved. Germline lookup yields CDR1 KGHSH and CDR2 LQKENI. V was trimmed by 0 bases and J by 2 bases, leaving 7 bases between them. CDR3 length: 14 amino acids.